The 17 T cell receptor beta chains below come from one sample, sequenced in a study of T cells in Graves' hyperthyroidism and ophthalmopathy. RNA transcripts provided the source from which TCR beta CDR3 regions were amplified. Using the HTBI primer set, a first-round RT-PCR was run on the TCR CDR3. TCRdb re-analysed the multiplex PCR reads in MiXCR, keeping a single row per CDR3 protein. The repertoire holds 40,000 to 60,000 distinct CDR3 sequences, 45% to 65% seen once, with over 30% in the top ten. The material sequenced was peripheral blood or thyroid tissue (not recorded which). These receptors came from a man between 18 and 35 years old with Graves' hyperthyroidism.

The chain employs TRBV10-2 and TRBJ1-1, with D unresolved. The germline gives CDR1 WSHSY, CDR2 SAAADI. The length of the CDR3 is 14 residues. V lost 2 bases and J lost 5, with 12 bases in between. CDR3 bases: TGCGCCAGCAGTGAGGACGGTAAGGATACTGAAGCTTTCTTT. Residues: CASSEDGKDTEAFF.

This clonotype came up many times. V is TRBV7-9 and J is TRBJ1-6; 9 nucleotides match TRBD1. Germline lookup yields CDR1 SEHNR and CDR2 FQNEAQ (reference sequence). This CDR3 is 12 amino acids long. The junction had 3 bases not matched to a gene; V was cut back by 6 bases and J by 12 bases. DNA for the CDR3: TGTGCCAGCAGAGTGGACAGGGGACCCCTCCACTTT. Amino acids: CASRVDRGPLHF.

The sample holds many counts of this clonotype. The chain combines TRBV29-1 with TRBJ1-1; TRBD1 is a possible D gene (6 bases). Trimming stripped 7 bases from V and 4 bases from J, with 16 bases between. CDR1 is SQVTM and CDR2 is ANQGSEA in the germline V gene. The CDR3 contains 13 residues. CDR3 coding DNA: TGCAGCGCCATCAACACCAGGGGCACTGAAGCTTTCTTT. Its translation: CSAINTRGTEAFF.

Concerning this clonotype: Since no conserved phenylalanine or tryptophan closes the CDR3, a read error is the likely cause. J is TRBJ2-3 and V is TRBV7-2; D is ambiguous. Per germline, CDR1 SGHTA and CDR2 FQGNSA. V was cut by 2 bases and J by 3 bases, with 12 bases left in between. There are 15 residues in the CDR3. The CDR3 here is CASSLIGRLTDTQYS. CDR3 in DNA: TGTGCCAGCAGCTTAATAGGCAGGCTGACAGATACGCAGTATTCT.

V gene TRBV20-1 combines with J gene TRBJ1-6, with TRBD1 as a possible D gene (5 bases). The V gene lost 5 bases and the J gene lost 13 bases, with 15 bases spanning the gap. Germline CDR1 reads DFQATT; CDR2 reads SNEGSKA (reference sequence). The CDR3 loop spans 12 amino acids. The CDR3 nucleotides read TGCAGTGCTCTCCAGGGCCTCGCGCCCCTCCACTTT. Translating it yields CSALQGLAPLHF.

The rearrangement uses TRBV10-3 and TRBJ1-2; 12 positions match TRBD1. CDR3 length: 15 amino acids. Looked up from germline, CDR1 is ENHRY and CDR2 is SYGVKD. V lost 6 bases and J lost 7; bases outside the gene matches: 9. The CDR3 protein is CAIRPGQGAVGGYTF. For the CDR3, the DNA is TGTGCCATCAGACCGGGACAGGGGGCTGTCGGTGGCTACACCTTC.

This clonotype was found a few times. The chain carries TRBV7-2 and TRBJ1-6, with a weak D call TRBD1 (6 bases). Germline V gene lookup returns CDR1 SGHTA and CDR2 FQGNSA. Trimming shortened V by 3 bases and J by 9 bases, and 9 bases separated the two germline ends. There are 13 residues in the CDR3. The CDR3 region is CASSFTGSSPLHF. The CDR3 nucleotides read TGTGCCAGCAGCTTTACAGGGAGTTCACCCCTCCACTTT.

The genes are TRBV11-1 and TRBJ1-1; TRBD1 matches 7 bases. J gave up 0 bases and V 7 bases, and 8 bases lay outside the gene matches. The CDR3 is 15 amino acids. In germline, CDR1 is SGHAT, CDR2 FQDESV (reference sequence). CDR3 nucleotides: TGTGCCAGCAAACCGGCTGGACAGGTGAACACTGAAGCTTTCTTT. Encoded protein: CASKPAGQVNTEAFF.

This clonotype was seen ten or more times. This rearrangement joins TRBV6-1 to TRBJ1-5; D ambiguous. This CDR3 comprises 16 residues. The V gene lost 1 base and the J gene lost 2 bases, with 12 bases spanning the gap. In germline, CDR1 is MNHNS, CDR2 SASEGT. The CDR3 reads CASSEVQMGGNQPQHF. The CDR3 DNA is TGTGCCAGCAGTGAAGTACAGATGGGCGGCAATCAGCCCCAGCATTTT.

The sample holds many counts of this clonotype. The chain links TRBV12-3 or TRBV12-4 to TRBJ2-7; TRBD2 matches 7 bases. CDR3 length: 14 amino acids. The V gene end was trimmed by 8 bases and the J gene end by 6 bases; junction bases not matched to a gene: 13. The CDR3 loop is CASGPTQLAFEQYF. The DNA for the CDR3 is TGTGCCAGCGGTCCAACCCAACTAGCGTTCGAGCAGTACTTC.

This CDR3 is CASSIVAGDTEAFF. DNA of the CDR3: TGTGCCAGCAGCATTGTAGCGGGCGACACTGAAGCTTTCTTT. The rearrangement links TRBV7-9 to TRBJ1-1, with D hard to call. The germline CDR1 and CDR2 sequences are SEHNR and FQNEAQ (reference sequence). The V gene lost 5 bases and the J gene lost 3 bases, with 13 bases spanning the gap. CDR3 length: 14 residues.

J is TRBJ1-4 and V is TRBV29-1; 10 nucleotides match TRBD1. V gave up 6 bases and J gave up 5 bases; unmatched junction bases: 6. Per the germline V gene, CDR1 is SQVTM and CDR2 is ANQGSEA. The CDR3 contains 14 residues. The CDR3 DNA is TGCAGCGTCGGGACAGGGGCCCCGAATGAAAAACTGTTTTTT. Protein sequence: CSVGTGAPNEKLFF. Supplemented by reference TRBV29-1 and TRBJ1-4, the full variable domain reads SAVISQKPSRDICQRGTSLTIQCQVDSQVTMMFWYRQQPGQSLTLIATANQGSEATYESGFVIDKFPISRPNLTFSTLTVSNMSPEDSSIYLCSVGTGAPNEKLFFGSGTQLSVL.

Many counts were recorded for this clonotype. V and J are TRBV7-6 and TRBJ2-5; D gene ambiguous. Trimming removed 5 bases at V and 0 bases at J, with 10 bases between. This CDR3 has 14 amino acids. The V gene's germline CDR1 is SGHVS and CDR2 FNYEAQ. The CDR3 loop reads CASSQRPDQETQYF. For the CDR3, the DNA is TGTGCCAGCAGCCAGAGGCCCGACCAAGAGACCCAGTACTTC.

The chain joins TRBV2 to TRBJ1-2, with TRBD1 matching over 7 bases. The V and J ends lost 6 bases and 8 bases, in that order; junction bases with no gene match: 12. This CDR3 is 14 amino acids long. The germline V gene encodes CDR1 SNHLY and CDR2 FYNNEI. In nucleotides, the CDR3 is TGTGCCAGCAGGGGACAGCCGAGTCGTCTCGGCTACACCTTC. This encodes CASRGQPSRLGYTF.

Remarks on this clonotype: One base away lies a much larger clone, so this may be a sequencing read error. This sequence joins TRBV5-4 and TRBJ2-3; 7 bases agree with TRBD2. Trimming took 6 bases from V and 5 from J; bases not matched to a gene: 15. This CDR3 has 16 amino acids. The germline V gene has CDR1 SGHNT and CDR2 YYREEE (reference sequence). CDR3 nucleotide sequence: TGTGCCAGCAACTCTTACATGACTAGCCCCCAAGATACGCAGTATTTT. It is translated as CASNSYMTSPQDTQYF.

The chain links TRBV20-1 to TRBJ1-2; D is perhaps TRBD1 (5 bases). Per germline, CDR1 DFQATT and CDR2 SNEGSKA (reference sequence). The CDR3 loop spans 16 amino acids. V was cut by 1 base and J by 0 bases, with 15 bases left in between. The CDR3 DNA follows: TGCAGTGCTAGAGGAGGGACGGACGCAACTAACTATGGCTACACCTTC. Protein: CSARGGTDATNYGYTF.

This chain links TRBV7-8 with TRBJ2-2; 14 positions match TRBD2. CDR3 length: 17 amino acids. Germline loops: CDR1 SGHVS, CDR2 FQNEAQ. Trimming at V came to 7 bases and at J to 4 bases, leaving 8 bases not matched to a gene. The CDR3 reads CASTRLAGGPVTGELFF. The DNA of the CDR3 is TGTGCCAGCACCCGACTAGCGGGAGGGCCGGTCACCGGGGAGCTGTTTTTT.